The TCR beta chain under discussion was sequenced for a study of PD-1 blockade in classical Hodgkin lymphoma (TCRdb year 2020). Some background on the complete study: Nivolumab dosing was 3 mg/kg intravenously every 2 weeks, continuing until either disease progression or unacceptable toxicity. The study used TCR beta sequencing and CyTOF to define a peripheral blood immune signature of response to PD-1 blockade in classical Hodgkin lymphoma. Here is what the overall study found, with its caveats: The study was restricted to a single clinical trial cohort, and the causes of repertoire differences, possibly disease activity or prior therapy, were left undefined. Patients starting nivolumab less than 1 year after ASCT had lower diversity and were excluded from later analyses to avoid confounding by immune reconstitution. CD4+ but not CD8+ TCR diversity rose significantly by C4D1 (p=0.0027 vs p=0.16), most apparent in complete responders (p=0.02). Baseline diversity similar to that of newly diagnosed patients was observed in trial patients achieving complete response, whereas significantly lower diversity was observed in partial responders and progressors. Baseline TCR diversity was reported to be lower in newly diagnosed patients than in healthy donors and to be lower still in relapsed/refractory patients.

Interpreted using the paper, the time point label stands for: cycle 2 day 1 (C2D1) of nivolumab. Relapse after autologous stem cell transplantation had occurred in all trial patients, and cohorts A, B and C were distinguished by prior brentuximab vedotin exposure. The trial cohort comprised 56 patients with relapsed/refractory classical Hodgkin lymphoma whose best overall responses were complete response, partial response or progressive disease. Single-agent nivolumab was administered to trial patients in the multi-cohort phase II CheckMate 205 trial. An independent review committee assessed best overall response by applying the 2007 International Working Group response criteria. PBMCs from the trial were collected at three points: immediately before nivolumab initiation (C1D1), and during therapy at cycle 2 day 1 and cycle 4 day 1. After peripheral blood was drawn into 8 mL Vacutainer Cell Preparation Tubes, PBMCs were isolated by centrifugation and then cryopreserved.

Notes on this clone: Its antigen is currently not known. The record has no base qualities; no much larger clone is one base away.

The germline V gene (reference sequence) sets CDR1 to DFQATT and CDR2 to SNEGSKA. The CDR3, from cysteine to phenylalanine, totals 10 residues. The read is trimmed to its CDR3 DNA, 30 bases read in frame from base 1. V is reduced by 4 bases and J by 4 bases, leaving a spacing of 3 bases between them. The Qiagen DNeasy kit was used to extract genomic DNA from unsorted PBMCs and from the negatively selected CD4+ and CD8+ fractions. Using primers that anneal to V and J segments, immunoSEQ multiplex PCR amplified the TCR beta CDR3 regions. A synthetic immune receptor repertoire was used to minimize amplification bias, and remaining bias was computationally removed after sequencing. For the original study's pipeline: Repertoire diversity was quantified as the Shannon entropy index using custom Python scripts. The unsorted, CD4+ and CD8+ repertoires were each analyzed separately, with the exception of combined analyses, where CD4+ and CD8+ sequences were merged in silico. A clone counted as expanded when the clone's frequency after treatment rose at least 2-fold relative to C1D1, and clones undetected at baseline were given a pseudocount of 0.5. Singleton clones were defined as clones with 0 or 1 copy at C1D1, and non-singleton clones were defined as clones with 2 or more copies. Clones expanded in unsorted samples were assigned a CD4+, CD8+ or unknown annotation through matching of protein sequences in sorted samples from the same patient. Wilcoxon tests on paired samples were used to test changes in diversity from C1D1 to C4D1. In its TCRdb copy, this immuneACCESS table keeps in-frame sequences only and misses some clones. Where compared with another copy, unresolved V genes explain less than half of these, and the others have no known cause. That table gives V, J and clone size, and the DNA gave D and trimming. The sample table holds nearly 60,000 clones, of which approximately 90% were seen once. More than 9% of the sample is taken by the ten largest.

This receptor was taken from a human donor with classical Hodgkin lymphoma. This sample comprised peripheral blood mononuclear cells (PBMCs), obtained before the second cycle of nivolumab. This chain joins TRBV20-1 to TRBJ2-3, with the D gene call left open. The CDR3 protein sequence reads: CSAIPDTQYF. The sequenced DNA: TGCAGTGCTATTCCAGATACGCAGTATTTT.